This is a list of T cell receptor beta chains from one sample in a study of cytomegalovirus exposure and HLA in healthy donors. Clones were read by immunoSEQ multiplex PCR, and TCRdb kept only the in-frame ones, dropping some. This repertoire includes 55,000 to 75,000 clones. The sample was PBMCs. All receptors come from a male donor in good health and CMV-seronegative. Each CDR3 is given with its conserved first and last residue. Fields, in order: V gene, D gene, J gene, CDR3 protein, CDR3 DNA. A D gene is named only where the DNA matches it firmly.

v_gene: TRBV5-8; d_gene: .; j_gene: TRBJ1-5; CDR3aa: CASSLGTVLNQPQHF; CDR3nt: TGTGCCAGCAGCTTGGGGACAGTATTAAATCAGCCCCAGCATTTT
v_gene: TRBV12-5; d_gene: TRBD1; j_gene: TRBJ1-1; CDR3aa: CASGLGQGLNTEAFF; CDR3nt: TGTGCTAGTGGTTTGGGACAGGGTTTGAACACTGAAGCTTTCTTT
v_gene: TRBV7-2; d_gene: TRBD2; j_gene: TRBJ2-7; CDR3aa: CASSFGTSGRANEQYF; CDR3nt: TGTGCCAGCAGCTTCGGGACTAGCGGGAGAGCGAACGAGCAGTACTTC
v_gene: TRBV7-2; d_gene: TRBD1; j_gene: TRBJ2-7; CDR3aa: CASSLPGTASYEQYF; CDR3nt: TGTGCCAGCAGCTTACCTGGGACAGCTTCCTACGAGCAGTACTTC
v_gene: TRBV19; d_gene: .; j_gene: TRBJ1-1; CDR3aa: CASSMWTLNTEAFF; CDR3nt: TGTGCCAGTAGTATGTGGACACTGAACACTGAAGCTTTCTTT
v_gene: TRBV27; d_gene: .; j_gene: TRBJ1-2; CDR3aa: CASWPQGLANYGYTF; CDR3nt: TGTGCCAGCTGGCCCCAGGGGTTAGCTAACTATGGCTACACCTTC
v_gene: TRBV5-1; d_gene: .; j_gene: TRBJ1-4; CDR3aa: CASSSQGPNEKLFF; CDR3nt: TGCGCCAGCAGCTCCCAGGGGCCTAATGAAAAACTGTTTTTT
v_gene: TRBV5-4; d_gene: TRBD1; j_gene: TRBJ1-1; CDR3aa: CASSLGRGQGTEAFF; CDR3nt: TGTGCCAGCAGCTTGGGAAGGGGGCAAGGTACTGAAGCTTTCTTT
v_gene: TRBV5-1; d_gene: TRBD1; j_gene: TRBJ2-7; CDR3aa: CASSSAGQGAYEQYF; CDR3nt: TGCGCCAGCAGCTCGGCGGGACAGGGGGCCTACGAGCAGTACTTC
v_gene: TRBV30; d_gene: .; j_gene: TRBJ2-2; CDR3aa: CAWRLGARSNTGELFF; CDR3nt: TGTGCCTGGAGGTTGGGAGCCAGGAGTAACACCGGGGAGCTGTTTTTT
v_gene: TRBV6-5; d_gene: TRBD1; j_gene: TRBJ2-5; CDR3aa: CASSYSWTGLQGTQYF; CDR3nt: TGTGCCAGCAGTTACTCGTGGACAGGGCTACAGGGGACCCAGTACTTC
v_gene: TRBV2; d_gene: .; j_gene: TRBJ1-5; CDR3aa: CASRGVVGNQPQHF; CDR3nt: TGTGCCAGCAGAGGGGTCGTCGGGAATCAGCCCCAGCATTTT
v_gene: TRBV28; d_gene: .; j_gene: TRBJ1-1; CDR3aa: CASSKIQGYNTEAFF; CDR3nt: TGTGCCAGCAGTAAAATCCAGGGGTATAACACTGAAGCTTTCTTT
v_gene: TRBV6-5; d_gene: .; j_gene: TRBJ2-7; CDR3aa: CASSPGSPLIYEQYF; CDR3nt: TGTGCCAGCAGCCCCGGGTCACCTTTGATCTACGAGCAGTACTTC
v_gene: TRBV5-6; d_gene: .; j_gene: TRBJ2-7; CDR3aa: CASSSRQNSYEQYF; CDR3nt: TGTGCCAGCAGCTCAAGACAAAACTCCTACGAGCAGTACTTC
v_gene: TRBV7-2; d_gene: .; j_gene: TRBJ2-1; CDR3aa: CASSQPGYEQFF; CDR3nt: TGTGCCAGCAGCCAACCAGGGTATGAGCAGTTCTTC
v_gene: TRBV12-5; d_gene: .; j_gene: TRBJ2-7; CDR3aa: CASGLVYEAYEQYF; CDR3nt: TGTGCTAGTGGTTTAGTCTACGAAGCCTACGAGCAGTACTTC
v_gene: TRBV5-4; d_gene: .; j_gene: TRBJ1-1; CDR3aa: CASSPFPRGRNTEAFF; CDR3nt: TGTGCCAGCAGCCCGTTCCCGAGGGGGAGGAACACTGAAGCTTTCTTT
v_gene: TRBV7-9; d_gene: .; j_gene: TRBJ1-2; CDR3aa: CASSLGGDYGYTF; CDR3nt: TGTGCCAGCAGCTTAGGGGGGGACTATGGCTACACCTTC
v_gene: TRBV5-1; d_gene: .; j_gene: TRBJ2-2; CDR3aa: CASSLDLARKNTGELFF; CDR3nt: TGCGCCAGCAGCTTGGATCTAGCGAGGAAGAACACCGGGGAGCTGTTTTTT
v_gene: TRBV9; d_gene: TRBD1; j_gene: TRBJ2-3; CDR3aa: CASSEPRDSKADTQYF; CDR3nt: TGTGCCAGCAGCGAGCCCCGGGACAGTAAAGCAGATACGCAGTATTTT
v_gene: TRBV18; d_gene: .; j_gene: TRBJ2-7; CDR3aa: CASSAGDAYEQYF; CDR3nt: TGTGCCAGCTCGGCGGGCGACGCCTACGAGCAGTACTTC
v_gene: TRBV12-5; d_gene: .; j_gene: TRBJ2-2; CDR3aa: CASGLVRGGARGELFF; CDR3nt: TGTGCTAGTGGTTTGGTACGTGGGGGGGCCCGCGGGGAGCTGTTTTTT
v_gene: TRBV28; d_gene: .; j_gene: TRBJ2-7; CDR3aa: CASRTGAYEQYF; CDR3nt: TGTGCCAGCAGGACAGGTGCCTACGAGCAGTACTTC
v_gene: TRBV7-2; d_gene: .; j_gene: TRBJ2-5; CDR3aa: CASSLDRRETQYF; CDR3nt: TGTGCCAGCAGCTTGGACAGACGGGAGACCCAGTACTTC
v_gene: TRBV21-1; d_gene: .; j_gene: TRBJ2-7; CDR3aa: CASLQWCRDEQYF; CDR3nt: TGTGCCAGCCTCCAATGGTGCCGGGACGAGCAGTACTTC
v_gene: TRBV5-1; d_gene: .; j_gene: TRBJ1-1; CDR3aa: CASSLQGDTEAFF; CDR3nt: TGCGCCAGCAGCTTACAGGGTGACACTGAAGCTTTCTTT
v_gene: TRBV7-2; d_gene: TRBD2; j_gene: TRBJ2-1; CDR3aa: CASSLRREPGGEQFF; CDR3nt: TGTGCCAGCAGCTTAAGGCGTGAGCCGGGGGGGGAGCAGTTCTTC
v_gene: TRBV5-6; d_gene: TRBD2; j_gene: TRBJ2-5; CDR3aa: CASSMGLAGVETQYF; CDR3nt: TGTGCCAGCAGCATGGGACTAGCGGGAGTAGAGACCCAGTACTTC
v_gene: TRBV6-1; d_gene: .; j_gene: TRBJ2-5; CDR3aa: CASSPFGETQYF; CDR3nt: TGTGCCAGCAGTCCCTTCGGGGAGACCCAGTACTTC
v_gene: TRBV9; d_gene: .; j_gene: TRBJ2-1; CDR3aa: CASSGGIALDNEQFF; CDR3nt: TGTGCCAGCAGCGGCGGGATAGCCTTAGACAATGAGCAGTTCTTC
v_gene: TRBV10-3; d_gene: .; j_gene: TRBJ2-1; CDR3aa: CAISEVEKSRDEQFF; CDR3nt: TGTGCCATCAGTGAGGTGGAAAAATCTCGGGATGAGCAGTTCTTC
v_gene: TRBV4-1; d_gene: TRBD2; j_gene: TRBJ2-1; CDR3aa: CASREGLADEQFF; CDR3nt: TGCGCCAGCAGAGAAGGACTAGCCGATGAGCAGTTCTTC
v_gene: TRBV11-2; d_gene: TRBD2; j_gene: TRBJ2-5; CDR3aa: CASSTPGLAGRETQYF; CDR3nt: TGTGCCAGCAGCACACCTGGACTAGCGGGGCGGGAGACCCAGTACTTC
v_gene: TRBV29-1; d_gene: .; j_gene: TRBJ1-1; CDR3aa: CSVDIPEAFF; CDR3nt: TGCAGCGTTGATATTCCTGAAGCTTTCTTT
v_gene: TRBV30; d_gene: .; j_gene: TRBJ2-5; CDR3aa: CAWSGGYQETQYF; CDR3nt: TGTGCCTGGAGTGGAGGGTACCAAGAGACCCAGTACTTC
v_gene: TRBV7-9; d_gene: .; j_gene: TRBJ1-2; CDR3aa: CASSFGSLGNYGYTF; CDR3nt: TGTGCCAGCAGCTTTGGGTCCCTCGGGAACTATGGCTACACCTTC
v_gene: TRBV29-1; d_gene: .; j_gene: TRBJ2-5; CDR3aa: CSVAREGETQYF; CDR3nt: TGCAGCGTTGCCAGGGAAGGGGAGACCCAGTACTTC
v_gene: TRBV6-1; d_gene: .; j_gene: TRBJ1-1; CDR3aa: CASSDIFEVDTEAFF; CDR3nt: TGTGCCAGCAGTGACATTTTCGAGGTTGACACTGAAGCTTTCTTT
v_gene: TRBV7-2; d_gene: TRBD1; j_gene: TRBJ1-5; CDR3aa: CASSFNRGTNQPQHF; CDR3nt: TGTGCCAGCAGCTTTAACAGGGGTACCAATCAGCCCCAGCATTTT
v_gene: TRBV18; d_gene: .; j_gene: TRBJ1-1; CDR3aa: CASSKKAGADTEDFF; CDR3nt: TGTGCCAGCTCAAAAAAAGCGGGGGCGGACACTGAAGATTTCTTT
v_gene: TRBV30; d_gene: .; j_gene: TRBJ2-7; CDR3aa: CAWSTGYEQYF; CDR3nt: TGTGCCTGGAGTACAGGTTACGAGCAGTACTTC
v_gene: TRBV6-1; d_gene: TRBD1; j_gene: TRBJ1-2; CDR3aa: CASTGTAYGYTF; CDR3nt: TGTGCCAGCACGGGGACAGCCTATGGCTACACCTTC
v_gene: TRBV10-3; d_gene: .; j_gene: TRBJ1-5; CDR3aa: CAIRGDRNGNQHQHF; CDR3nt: TGTGCCATCCGAGGAGACAGAAACGGCAATCAGCACCAGCATTTT